These 22 T cell receptor beta chains originate from one sample sequenced in a study of a mutant IDH1 vaccine in newly diagnosed glioma. TCRdb's table, derived via immunoSEQ multiplex PCR, lists solely in-frame clones and lacks some. The sample lists more than 20,000 clones, 79% occurring once. Their antigens are not known. Time point defined: week 11, during vaccination. Topical imiquimod accompanied each vaccine dose, which consisted of 300 ug of mutant IDH1 20-mer peptide. The specimen comprised PBMCs, sampled from a glioma patient whose treatment included an IDH1 peptide vaccine. The receptors here all came from a middle-aged man with glioma.

V is TRBV5-1 and J is TRBJ2-1, with 7 nucleotides matching TRBD2. From germline, CDR1 is SGHRS and CDR2 YFSETQ. With 6 bases clipped from V and 2 bases from J, the junction kept 11 bases outside the gene matches. The CDR3 is 16 residues long. In DNA form, the CDR3 reads TGCGCCAGCAAGGACTCTCCCCGGGGGGCCTACAATGAGCAGTTCTTC. Amino acids: CASKDSPRGAYNEQFF.

J is TRBJ2-1 and V is TRBV15; D assignment may be TRBD1 or TRBD2 (5 bases each). Germline V CDR1 and CDR2: LNHNV, YYDKDF (reference sequence). The germline V and J ends were trimmed by 0 bases and 8 bases, with 17 bases remaining between them. CDR3 size: 16 residues. CDR3 bases: TGTGCCACCAGCAGAGACTTATGGGGGAGTAAGTATGAGCAGTTCTTC. The encoded protein is CATSRDLWGSKYEQFF.

This rearrangement joins TRBV2 to TRBJ1-1; no clear D gene. The CDR3 has 15 amino acids. V was cut by 5 bases and J by 2 bases, with 15 bases left in between. Germline values: CDR1 SNHLY, CDR2 FYNNEI. CDR3 in amino acids: CASSPSYDGNTEAFF. DNA of the CDR3: TGTGCCAGCAGTCCCTCCTACGATGGAAACACTGAAGCTTTCTTT.

The rearrangement uses TRBV5-4 and TRBJ2-4, with D uncertain. Trimming cost V 1 base and J 8 bases, with 7 bases left between them. CDR1 and CDR2 (germline): SGHNT, YYREEE (reference sequence). This CDR3 contains 12 residues. CDR3 nucleotides: TGTGCCAGCAGCTTGAGGTGGGACATTCAGTACTTC. Amino acids: CASSLRWDIQYF.

The rearrangement links TRBV27 to TRBJ2-1, with a tentative D call TRBD2 (5 bases). This CDR3 spans 16 amino acids. Germline V CDR1 and CDR2: MNHEY, SMNVEV (reference sequence). Between the trimmed V and J ends, which lost 5 bases and 2 bases, there was a span of 16 bases. The CDR3 nucleotides read TGTGCCAGCAGTACCCTCCTAGTGGGAGCCTACAATGAGCAGTTCTTC. It yields the protein CASSTLLVGAYNEQFF.

In this sample, this clone turned up once. The chain joins TRBV27 to TRBJ2-2; 13 nucleotides agree with TRBD2. CDR1 is MNHEY, CDR2 SMNVEV, per germline (reference sequence). The CDR3 is made up of 20 amino acids. Losses at the gene ends were 1 base for V and 1 base for J; bases not matched to a gene: 9. CDR3 in amino acids: CASSLFARGLAGMNTGELFF. Written as DNA, the CDR3 is TGTGCCAGCAGTTTATTTGCCAGGGGACTAGCGGGGATGAACACCGGGGAGCTGTTTTTT.

Here the CDR3 reads CASSVGLEHTDTQYF. CDR3 DNA sequence: TGTGCCAGCAGTGTTGGGCTAGAGCACACAGATACGCAGTATTTT. The chain has TRBV6-4 and TRBJ2-3; D gene uncertain. The V gene's germline CDR1 is MRHNA and CDR2 SNTAGT. V was clipped by 4 bases and J by 2 bases, with 13 bases between them. The CDR3 has 15 residues.

V and J are TRBV5-1 and TRBJ2-7; TRBD2 might be the D (5 bases). CDR3 length: 14 residues. V was trimmed by 0 bases and J by 2 bases, leaving 9 bases between them. Germline CDR1 and CDR2: SGHRS and YFSETQ. CDR3 bases: TGCGCCAGCAGCTTGGGAGACGGGGCCTACGAGCAGTACGTC. It codes for CASSLGDGAYEQYV.

The CDR3 region is CASSPSAHEQFF. The CDR3 nucleotides are TGTGCCAGCAGTCCGAGCGCCCATGAGCAGTTCTTC. The chain employs TRBV27 and TRBJ2-1; D gene uncertain. V lost 5 bases to trimming and J lost 8 bases, with 10 bases between them. The germline V gene has CDR1 MNHEY and CDR2 SMNVEV (reference sequence). The CDR3 has 12 residues.

The chain employs TRBV12-5 and TRBJ2-3, with 9 bases identical to TRBD2. Germline V gives CDR1 LGHNT, CDR2 FRNRAP. Trimming cost V 1 base and J 0 bases; bases outside gene matches: 8. CDR3 length equals 18 residues. The CDR3 DNA is TGTGCTAGTGGTTTGGGACTAGCGGTGGGGGGGAGCACAGATACGCAGTATTTT. It translates to CASGLGLAVGGSTDTQYF. The full variable domain, its missing parts supplied by reference TRBV12-5 and TRBJ2-3, is DARVTQTPRHKVTEMGQEVTMRCQPILGHNTVFWYRQTMMQGLELLAYFRNRAPLDDSGMPKDRFSAEMPDATLATLKIQPSEPRDSAVYFCASGLGLAVGGSTDTQYFGPGTRLTVL.

The V call is TRBV5-4, the J call TRBJ2-7; D remains unclear. The V gene lost 2 bases and the J gene lost 6 bases, with 9 bases spanning the gap. Germline V gene lookup returns CDR1 SGHNT and CDR2 YYREEE (reference sequence). The CDR3 sequence is 12 residues long. This CDR3 is CASSFMSGEQYV. The CDR3 nucleotides are TGTGCCAGCAGCTTTATGAGTGGCGAGCAGTACGTC.

The chain employs TRBV7-9 and TRBJ1-4; no clear D gene. The CDR3 runs to 10 residues. Looked up from germline, CDR1 is SEHNR and CDR2 is FQNEAQ (reference sequence). V shed 5 bases and J shed 7 bases, with 2 bases lying between them. CDR3 nucleotide sequence: TGTGCCAGCAGCGGTGAAAAACTGTTTTTT. Its translation is CASSGEKLFF.

The genes are TRBV5-4 and TRBJ1-4; TRBD1 agrees at 8 bases. J gave up 12 bases and V 0 bases, and 4 bases lay outside the gene matches. The CDR3 is 13 residues long. Germline V gene data show CDR1 as SGHNT and CDR2 as YYREEE (reference sequence). CDR3 sequence reads: CASSLGRGQELFF. The CDR3, as DNA: TGTGCCAGCAGCTTGGGCAGGGGGCAGGAACTGTTTTTT.

The genes are TRBV4-1 and TRBJ1-1, with D possibly matching TRBD1 (6 bases). The CDR3 is made up of 15 amino acids. The germline V gene encodes CDR1 MGHRA and CDR2 YSYEKL. V lost 0 bases and J 7 bases, leaving 15 bases between the germline ends. CDR3 DNA: TGCGCCAGCAGCCAAGATTCGGGGGGCGGGCGTGAAGCTTTCTTT. Protein sequence: CASSQDSGGGREAFF.

This rearrangement joins TRBV28 to TRBJ2-7, with 7 bases aligning to TRBD2. The V gene end was trimmed by 2 bases and the J gene end by 6 bases; junction bases not matched to a gene: 13. This CDR3 has 16 amino acids. Germline CDR1 is MDHEN and CDR2 is SYDVKM. As DNA, the CDR3 is TGTGCCAGCAGTTTAAGGCGGGAGAGCCCCCTTGTCGAGCAGTACTTC. It yields the protein CASSLRRESPLVEQYF.

The chain has TRBV5-6 and TRBJ2-7, with D unresolved. This CDR3 has 15 residues. Trimming pared 1 base from V and 6 bases from J, leaving 17 bases between. Looked up from germline, CDR1 is SGHDT and CDR2 is YYEEEE. The CDR3 coding sequence is TGTGCCAGCAGCTTGTCGGCCCTAACCACGCGCGAGCAGTACTTC. Translated, it gives CASSLSALTTREQYF.

The CDR3 coding sequence is TGTGCCAGCAGCTCACTGACTCGGGGTGTCGGGTACGTC. Its protein product is CASSSLTRGVGYV. V gene TRBV7-2 combines with J gene TRBJ2-7; D is perhaps TRBD2 (5 bases). CDR3 size: 13 residues. V shed 4 bases and J shed 12 bases, with 19 bases lying between them. Germline V CDR1 and CDR2: SGHTA, FQGNSA.

The rearrangement joins TRBV11-2 to TRBJ2-4, with D unclear. The CDR3 covers 13 residues. CDR1 SGHAT and CDR2 FQNNGV come from the germline V gene. Between the trimmed V and J ends, which lost 6 bases and 8 bases, there was a span of 14 bases. The CDR3 here is CASSGWGPDIQYF. In nucleotides, the CDR3 is TGTGCCAGCAGTGGGTGGGGTCCGGACATTCAGTACTTC. The whole variable domain, remainder taken from reference TRBV11-2 and TRBJ2-4, is EAGVAQSPRYKIIEKRQSVAFWCNPISGHATLYWYQQILGQGPKLLIQFQNNGVVDDSQLPKDRFSAERLKGVDSTLKIQPAKLEDSAVYLCASSGWGPDIQYFGAGTRLSVL.

This rearrangement joins TRBV7-8 to TRBJ1-1; D is possibly TRBD1 (5 bases). There are 14 residues in the CDR3. Germline lookup yields CDR1 SGHVS and CDR2 FQNEAQ. V lost 1 base and J 3 bases, leaving 9 bases between the germline ends. The CDR3 loop reads CASSLGQGYTEAFF. CDR3 nucleotide sequence: TGTGCCAGCAGCTTAGGGCAGGGATACACTGAAGCTTTCTTT.

This rearrangement joins TRBV13 to TRBJ1-3, with TRBD1 as a possible D gene (6 bases). V lost 8 bases and J 4 bases, leaving 15 bases between the germline ends. The CDR3 covers 14 residues. The germline gives CDR1 PRHDT, CDR2 FYEKMQ (reference sequence). CDR3 loop: CASSGGADGNTIYF. CDR3 sequence (DNA): TGTGCCAGCTCCGGGGGGGCTGACGGAAACACCATATATTTT.

The gene calls are TRBV10-2 and TRBJ2-1; D is possibly TRBD2 (6 bases). The CDR3 spans 17 residues. V was shortened by 2 bases and J by 3 bases, with 17 bases between the two germline ends. Germline assignment: CDR1 WSHSY and CDR2 SAAADI. As DNA, the CDR3 is TGCGCCAGCAGTGAGGAATTGGAGGGGACTCTCTACAATGAGCAGTTCTTC. Translating it yields CASSEELEGTLYNEQFF.

V usage is TRBV7-9 and J usage is TRBJ1-6; tentative D call: TRBD1 (5 bases). The V end was cut by 2 bases, the J end by 9 bases, with 11 bases between. Germline values: CDR1 SEHNR, CDR2 FQNEAQ (reference sequence). The CDR3 totals 14 residues. The CDR3 loop is CASSLRGFGSPLHF. CDR3 sequence (DNA): TGTGCCAGCAGCTTAAGGGGATTCGGTTCACCCCTCCACTTT.